Below, one T cell receptor beta chain is given with its context. These data are taken from a study of blood T cell repertoires in COVID-19. The length of the CDR3 is 14 residues. CDR1 and CDR2 from the germline V gene are SGHDT and YYEEEE. The ends were cut back, 2 bases at V and 6 bases at J, with 9 bases in the middle. TCRdb keeps only in-frame clones here, not all; method: immunoSEQ multiplex PCR. The repertoire holds about 220,000 clones, with roughly 87% as singletons. The source is a man between 40 and 49 years old with active or convalescent COVID-19. The sequenced material came from peripheral blood. The chain has TRBV5-6 and TRBJ1-6; D is perhaps TRBD1 (5 bases). The CDR3 region is CASSFQGGNSPLHF. CDR3 bases: TGTGCCAGCAGCTTCCAGGGCGGTAATTCACCCCTCCACTTT.